There are a few counts of the clone carrying this T cell receptor beta chain. Its antigen remains unidentified. This CDR3 has 13 residues. V lost 1 base and J 6 bases, leaving 9 bases between the germline ends. Germline lookup yields CDR1 LGHDT and CDR2 YNNKEL (reference sequence). This sample is part of a study of CD8+CD57+ T cells in acquired aplastic anemia. Whole-study context: On average, sorted CD4+ and CD8+ cells gave around 3.3 ug of DNA. In CD4+ cells, healthy donors produced an average of approximately 10 million reads. Study-level points and caveats: Between patients and controls, CD8+ Simpson's diversity did not vary significantly.

According to the study, genomic DNA was the template for TCR beta VDJ and CDR3 profiling. Using its own MiXCR run on the reads, TCRdb lists one record per CDR3 protein. The table shows about 210,000 distinct CDR3 sequences, with 30% to 35% occurring only once. This TCR derives from a human donor in good health, serving as a control. The gene calls are TRBV3-1 and TRBJ1-2; TRBD1 might be the D (6 bases). Input material: sorted CD4+, CD8+, or CD8+CD57+ T cells (not recorded which) from PBMCs. This CDR3 is CASSQVGGDGYTF. The CDR3 nucleotides are TGTGCCAGCAGCCAAGTGGGGGGCGATGGCTACACCTTC.